The 16 T cell receptor beta chains below come from one sample, sequenced in a study of T cells after yellow fever vaccination. In TCRdb, the 5' RACE reads were re-called with MiXCR into one record per CDR3 protein. The sample shows roughly 250,000 distinct CDR3 sequences, under 15% of them seen only once. The sample was CD4+ T cells sorted from PBMCs, taken 45 days after the yellow fever booster vaccination. The receptors stem from a man in his thirties or forties who received the YFV17D yellow fever vaccine.

The chain uses TRBV5-8 and TRBJ2-2; D is unresolved. The CDR3 contains 13 residues. V was cut by 4 bases and J by 6 bases, with 10 bases left in between. Germline-derived CDR1 and CDR2 are SGHTS and YDEGEE. CDR3 nucleotides: TGTGCCAGCAGCCCCATGCTCCCCGGGGAGCTGTTTTTT. The encoded protein is CASSPMLPGELFF. Together with reference TRBV5-8 and TRBJ2-2, the CDR3 gives the full variable domain: EAGVTQSPTHLIKTRGQQATLRCSPISGHTSVYWYQQALGLGLQFLLWYDEGEERNRGNFPPRFSGRQFPNYSSELNVNALELEDSALYLCASSPMLPGELFFGEGSRLTVL.

This clonotype has a handful of counts. The chain employs TRBV6-1 and TRBJ1-1; maybe TRBD1 (6 bases). Trimming removed 5 bases at V and 4 bases at J, with 14 bases between. The CDR3 consists of 14 residues. Germline CDR1 and CDR2: MNHNS and SASEGT. The DNA of the CDR3 is TGTGCCAGCAGTACCAAGGGGGGGGTCACTGAAGCTTTCTTT. It encodes CASSTKGGVTEAFF.

On this clonotype: The junction shows a germline mismatch at one end, possibly a read error. The V call is TRBV7-8, the J call TRBJ2-3; D is perhaps TRBD2 (6 bases). CDR3 length equals 16 residues. Germline assignment: CDR1 SGHVS and CDR2 FQNEAQ. Written as DNA, the CDR3 is TGTGCCAGAAGCTTAGAGGGCGGGACTGCCCAAGATACGCAGTATTTT. Protein sequence: CARSLEGGTAQDTQYF.

This clonotype came up a few times. This chain joins TRBV6-5 and TRBJ1-2, with 7 bases identical to TRBD1. Germline assignment: CDR1 MNHEY and CDR2 SVGAGI. V gave up 9 bases and J gave up 0 bases; unmatched junction bases: 10. The CDR3 is 15 residues long. In nucleotides, the CDR3 is TGTGCCAGTGCGCAGGGGGGGCCTGCTAACTATGGCTACACCTTC. Amino acid sequence: CASAQGGPANYGYTF.

This clonotype came up a few times. The V and J genes are TRBV6-5 and TRBJ2-2; 7 bases fit TRBD2. J was trimmed by 7 bases and V by 7 bases; bases with no gene match: 18. Germline CDR1 and CDR2: MNHEY and SVGAGI. There are 17 residues in the CDR3. This CDR3 reads CASISAPRERWGGELFF. CDR3 nucleotides: TGTGCCAGCATCTCGGCCCCGCGGGAGAGATGGGGCGGGGAGCTGTTTTTT.

This clonotype has only a few counts. The chain is built from TRBV20-1 and TRBJ2-1; 14 bases agree with TRBD2. The CDR3 sequence is 17 residues long. Germline lookup yields CDR1 DFQATT and CDR2 SNEGSKA (reference sequence). Losses at the gene ends were 5 bases for V and 3 bases for J; bases not matched to a gene: 9. The CDR3: CSALPGLAGGRYNEQFF. The CDR3 nucleotides are TGCAGTGCTCTACCCGGACTAGCGGGAGGCCGCTACAATGAGCAGTTCTTC.

The rearrangement uses TRBV7-8 and TRBJ2-1; 9 bases are a match to TRBD2. The CDR3 extends over 17 amino acids. V was clipped by 1 base and J by 9 bases; unmatched bases: 13. Per the germline V gene, CDR1 is SGHVS and CDR2 is FQNEAQ. CDR3 coding DNA: TGTGCCAGCAGCTTAGGTGGGACTAGCAGGAGATTCGGTGAGCAGTTCTTC. It translates to CASSLGGTSRRFGEQFF.

This clonotype was observed a handful of times. The genes are TRBV15 and TRBJ2-3, with D possibly TRBD2 on 6 matching bases. CDR1 is LNHNV, CDR2 YYDKDF, per germline (reference sequence). The CDR3 runs 16 residues. Trimming removed 1 base from V and 2 bases from J, with 13 bases in between. CDR3 nucleotides: TGTGCCACCAGCAGAGGATCAGCGGGCCTCACAGATACGCAGTATTTT. Translating gives CATSRGSAGLTDTQYF.

This clonotype has a count of ten or more. This chain uses TRBV18 with TRBJ1-2; D gene uncertain. Per the germline V gene, CDR1 is KGHSH and CDR2 is LQKENI. The CDR3 covers 14 residues. Trimming left V 2 bases short and J 2 bases short, with 9 bases between. The CDR3 coding sequence is TGTGCCAGCTCACCAGTGGGCCTAAACTATGGCTACACCTTC. It yields the protein CASSPVGLNYGYTF.

In its sample, this clonotype was seen many times. J is TRBJ2-6 and V is TRBV6-2 or TRBV6-3; a weak D match, TRBD1 (6 bases). Trimming shortened V by 4 bases and J by 8 bases, and 15 bases separated the two germline ends. Germline V lookup: CDR1 MNHEY, CDR2 SVGEGT. This CDR3 comprises 15 residues. The CDR3 here is CASSWNRVPSNVLTF. CDR3 sequence (DNA): TGTGCCAGCAGTTGGAACAGGGTCCCCTCCAACGTCCTGACTTTC.

This clonotype was seen only a few times. The chain links TRBV7-2 to TRBJ2-7; 9 bases are a match to TRBD1. Trimming at V came to 5 bases and at J to 2 bases, leaving 10 bases not matched to a gene. CDR1 SGHTA and CDR2 FQGNSA come from the germline V gene. The CDR3 length is 16 residues. This CDR3 is CASSPDSGTGTYEQYF. The CDR3 nucleotides are TGTGCCAGCAGCCCCGACTCCGGGACAGGGACCTACGAGCAGTACTTC.

This clonotype was seen more than once but under ten times. The V and J genes are TRBV12-3 or TRBV12-4 and TRBJ2-1; a weak D match, TRBD1 (7 bases). The CDR3 runs 13 residues. V was clipped by 8 bases and J by 0 bases, with 8 bases between them. The DNA of the CDR3 is TGTGCCAGCCAGGGGGGCTCCTACAATGAGCAGTTCTTC. Residues: CASQGGSYNEQFF.

V and J are TRBV25-1 and TRBJ2-2; 7 nucleotides line up with TRBD1. CDR3 size: 16 residues. The ends lost 6 bases at V and 4 bases at J; junction bases unmatched: 11. The germline V gene encodes CDR1 MGHDK and CDR2 SYGVNS. The CDR3 DNA is TGTGCCAGCAGGTCGGACAGGCCTTTGGGCACCGGGGAGCTGTTTTTT. Translating gives CASRSDRPLGTGELFF.

The chain uses TRBV20-1 and TRBJ1-1; possible D gene TRBD1, 6 bases. The CDR3 contains 13 residues. The germline V gene has CDR1 DFQATT and CDR2 SNEGSKA (reference sequence). Between the trimmed V and J ends, which lost 2 bases and 9 bases, there was a span of 16 bases. As DNA, the CDR3 is TGCAGTGCTAGACCATTGCGGGGGGCGCAAGCTTTCTTT. This translates into CSARPLRGAQAFF.

This clonotype was counted a few times. The chain joins TRBV7-6 to TRBJ2-2; a possible D gene is TRBD2 (6 bases). This CDR3 comprises 16 residues. Trimming removed 5 bases at V and 5 bases at J, with 18 bases between. Germline lookup yields CDR1 SGHVS and CDR2 FNYEAQ. CDR3 protein: CASSPRGAGGTGELFF. In DNA form, the CDR3 reads TGTGCCAGCAGCCCGAGAGGGGCAGGAGGGACCGGGGAGCTGTTTTTT.

The V and J genes are TRBV28 and TRBJ2-7, with D hard to call. With 8 bases removed from V and 0 bases from J, the gap between germline ends came to 23 bases. The CDR3 runs 17 residues. Germline CDR1 is MDHEN and CDR2 is SYDVKM. The CDR3 nucleotides read TGTGCCAGCCGCGCAGGTGGGCTCAGCGCCTACTCCTACGAGCAGTACTTC. Translating gives CASRAGGLSAYSYEQYF.